This T cell receptor (beta chain) was captured by sequencing in a study of post-analysis software for immune sequencing data. Study outcomes and limitations: TRBV5-6, TRBV5-1 and TRBV20-1 belonged to a set of roughly five TRBV segments that were more frequent in patients than controls.

Presence of unique molecular identifiers characterized the TCR beta cDNA libraries. Input amounts of 1 to 10 million T cells were used. These gave about 500,000 cDNA molecules, so each molecule approximated one T cell. In TCRdb, the PCR reads were re-called with MiXCR into one record per CDR3 protein. The sample contains around 700,000 distinct CDR3 sequences, around 60% of which appear only once. In regard to this clonotype: The antigen remains unidentified.

This CDR3 contains 15 residues. Germline V lookup: CDR1 SGHRS, CDR2 YFSETQ. Unmatched junction bases numbered 6, after V lost 5 bases and J lost 6 bases. Specimen: blood. This clonotype originated in a girl aged 2 to 10 with multiple sclerosis. The chain joins TRBV5-1 to TRBJ2-1; 12 positions match TRBD1. CDR3 in DNA: TGCGCCAGCAGGGCGGGACAGGGGGCCCTCAATGAGCAGTTCTTC. It is translated as CASRAGQGALNEQFF.